Reported below is one T cell receptor (beta chain). This entry belongs to a study of blood T cell repertoires in COVID-19. The CDR3 is made up of 14 amino acids. Trimming stripped 3 bases from V and 3 bases from J, with 9 bases between. The V gene's germline CDR1 is LNHDA and CDR2 SQIVND (reference sequence). Sequencing was performed with immunoSEQ multiplex PCR; in TCRdb, only in-frame clones are kept and a portion is missing. The sample contains approximately 97,000 clones, 80% to 95% of which appear only once. The receptor was derived from a man aged 18 to 30 with acute or convalescent COVID-19. Specimen: peripheral blood. This rearrangement joins TRBV19 to TRBJ1-5, with D possibly being TRBD1 (5 bases). CDR3 protein: CASSMVQVNQPQHF. For the CDR3, the DNA is TGTGCCAGTAGTATGGTACAGGTCAATCAGCCCCAGCATTTT.